Each of the 24 T cell receptor beta chains below was sequenced from the same sample in a study of T-cell memory formation after mild COVID-19. A single record per CDR3 protein comes from TCRdb applying MiXCR to the 5' RACE reads. The sample lists about 450,000 distinct CDR3 sequences; around 22% were seen once. The material sequenced was PBMCs or a T cell subset sorted from them (not recorded which). Receptors originate from an adult woman who had mild COVID-19 (a few samples of this study predate the infection). Cell type and time point are not known.

This clonotype was detected ten times or more. The chain combines TRBV6-5 with TRBJ2-1; 14 bases match TRBD2. This CDR3 has 15 residues. CDR1 is MNHEY, CDR2 SVGAGI, per germline. V was pared by 5 bases and J by 10 bases, with 7 bases of the junction left unmatched. CDR3 sequence (DNA): TGTGCCAGCAGTCCGGGACTAGCGGGAGTGGGCGAGCAGTTCTTC. This encodes CASSPGLAGVGEQFF.

J is TRBJ2-1 and V is TRBV2; 9 nucleotides align to TRBD1. The CDR3 contains 14 residues. V shed 3 bases, J shed 6 bases, and the junction held 3 bases outside the gene matches. From germline, CDR1 is SNHLY and CDR2 FYNNEI. The CDR3 region has the DNA TGTGCCAGCAGTGAGGACAGGGGTTTCAATGAGCAGTTCTTC. Encoded protein: CASSEDRGFNEQFF.

The rearrangement uses TRBV7-3 and TRBJ2-3; TRBD2 aligns across 11 bases. CDR3 length equals 16 residues. Trimming took 1 base from V and 4 from J; bases not matched to a gene: 4. CDR1 and CDR2 from the germline V gene are SGHTA and FQGTGA. The CDR3 DNA reads as TGTGCCAGCAGCTTAAGAGGGACTAGCGGCCCAGATACGCAGTATTTT. Amino acids: CASSLRGTSGPDTQYF. The full variable domain, its missing parts supplied by reference TRBV7-3 and TRBJ2-3, is GAGVSQTPSNKVTEKGKYVELRCDPISGHTALYWYRQSLGQGPEFLIYFQGTGAADDSGLPNDRFFAVRPEGSVSTLKIQRTERGDSAVYLCASSLRGTSGPDTQYFGPGTRLTVL.

In DNA form, the CDR3 reads TGCGCCAGCAGCCAAGAATGGGCCCCGAACACTGAAGCTTTCTTT. This sequence encodes CASSQEWAPNTEAFF. The chain employs TRBV4-3 and TRBJ1-1, with D uncertain. V was cut by 0 bases and J by 1 base, with 9 bases left in between. Per germline, CDR1 LGHNA and CDR2 YSLEER. This CDR3 spans 15 amino acids.

J is TRBJ2-2 and V is TRBV29-1; maybe TRBD2 (5 bases). This CDR3 contains 14 residues. Germline assignment: CDR1 SQVTM and CDR2 ANQGSEA. The V end lost 3 bases, the J end lost 6 bases, and 14 bases lay between the germline ends. The CDR3 protein is CSVESGIPSGELFF. For the CDR3, the DNA is TGCAGCGTTGAGTCCGGGATCCCTTCCGGGGAGCTGTTTTTT.

Comments on this clonotype: An end of the junction differs from the germline gene, which may be a read error. This sequence joins TRBV4-1 and TRBJ2-7; no reliable D call. Germline V lookup: CDR1 MGHRA, CDR2 YSYEKL. The CDR3 totals 13 residues. Written as DNA, the CDR3 is TGCGCCAGCAGCCCCTCAGCCTCCTACGAGAAGTACTTC. It encodes CASSPSASYEKYF.

The CDR3 protein is CASSSQGVTEAFF. The CDR3 region has the DNA TGTGCCAGCAGCTCACAGGGAGTGACTGAAGCTTTCTTT. The J gene is TRBJ1-1, the V gene TRBV7-2, with D tentatively TRBD1 (6 bases). Per germline, CDR1 SGHTA and CDR2 FQGNSA. Trimming shortened V by 4 bases and J by 5 bases, and 11 bases separated the two germline ends. The CDR3 is 13 residues long. Looking up the rest from reference TRBV7-2 and TRBJ1-1 gives the full variable domain: GAGVSQSPSNKVTEKGKDVELRCDPISGHTALYWYRQSLGQGLEFLIYFQGNSAPDKSGLPSDRFSAERTGGSVSTLTIQRTQQEDSAVYLCASSSQGVTEAFFGQGTRLTVV.

In this sample, this clonotype turned up a few times. The chain links TRBV6-2 or TRBV6-3 to TRBJ2-7, with 13 bases lining up with TRBD2. Germline trimming cut 5 bases from V and 0 bases from J; bases unmatched to any gene: 7. In germline, CDR1 is MNHEY, CDR2 SVGEGT. The CDR3 totals 17 residues. The CDR3 DNA reads as TGTGCCAGCAGTCTTCGACTAGCGGGAGGCAACTCCTACGAGCAGTACTTC. This sequence encodes CASSLRLAGGNSYEQYF.

V and J are TRBV7-2 and TRBJ2-3; D remains unclear. Germline assignment: CDR1 SGHTA and CDR2 FQGNSA. The CDR3 sequence is 15 residues long. With 3 bases removed from V and 3 bases from J, the gap between germline ends came to 13 bases. For the CDR3, the DNA is TGTGCCAGCAGCTTTTTTGACCCCGGGACAGATACGCAGTATTTT. This sequence encodes CASSFFDPGTDTQYF.

This chain uses TRBV19 with TRBJ1-2; D may be TRBD1 (5 bases). The CDR3 runs 12 residues. The germline gives CDR1 LNHDA, CDR2 SQIVND (reference sequence). Trimming took 7 bases from V and 6 from J, leaving 12 bases between them. The DNA for the CDR3 is TGTGCCAGTAAATTAGGGGTTAATGGCTACACCTTC. Translation: CASKLGVNGYTF.

The table lists this clonotype with a few counts. V and J are TRBV7-9 and TRBJ2-1, with 11 bases fitting TRBD2. This CDR3 comprises 15 residues. Looked up from germline, CDR1 is SEHNR and CDR2 is FQNEAQ (reference sequence). Trimming at V came to 6 bases and at J to 4 bases, leaving 5 bases not matched to a gene. The CDR3 loop is CASRQTSGSYNEQFF. In DNA form, the CDR3 reads TGTGCCAGCAGACAAACTAGCGGGAGTTACAATGAGCAGTTCTTC.

The chain recombines TRBV29-1 with TRBJ2-1; D not resolved. Trimming took 0 bases from V and 6 from J, leaving 18 bases between them. The CDR3 spans 16 residues. Germline values: CDR1 SQVTM, CDR2 ANQGSEA. The CDR3 here is CSVEDRRRHWGNEQFF. The CDR3 DNA reads TGCAGCGTTGAAGACCGCCGTAGGCATTGGGGCAATGAGCAGTTCTTC.

The V and J genes are TRBV12-3 or TRBV12-4 and TRBJ2-1; TRBD2 aligns across 14 bases. The CDR3 loop spans 15 amino acids. Trimming cost V 8 bases and J 9 bases; bases outside gene matches: 9. This chain's CDR3 is CASRAGTSGRFEQFF. CDR3 nucleotides: TGTGCCAGCCGAGCTGGGACTAGCGGGAGATTTGAGCAGTTCTTC.

The chain recombines TRBV20-1 with TRBJ2-3; 7 bases are shared with TRBD2. V lost 6 bases and J lost 8; bases outside the gene matches: 8. The CDR3 is 12 residues long. Looked up from germline, CDR1 is DFQATT and CDR2 is SNEGSKA (reference sequence). CDR3 DNA sequence: TGCAGTGCCCGGGGAGGGCCCCGTACGCAGTATTTT. Its protein product is CSARGGPRTQYF.

The chain combines TRBV5-5 with TRBJ2-1; D might be TRBD2 (6 bases). V was cut by 2 bases and J by 7 bases, with 28 bases left in between. The CDR3 length is 19 residues. Germline V gives CDR1 SGHKS, CDR2 YYEKEE (reference sequence). DNA of the CDR3: TGTGCCAGCAGCTTAGGAGGGTTGGCGCGTCCGTCGCCGACGAATGAGCAGTTCTTC. Its protein is CASSLGGLARPSPTNEQFF. Drawing the rest from reference TRBV5-5 and TRBJ2-1, the complete variable domain is DAGVTQSPTHLIKTRGQQVTLRCSPISGHKSVSWYQQVLGQGPQFIFQYYEKEERGRGNFPDRFSARQFPNYSSELNVNALLLGDSALYLCASSLGGLARPSPTNEQFFGPGTRLTVL.

The chain links TRBV7-6 to TRBJ2-5; D might be TRBD1 or TRBD2, each matching 5 bases. V lost 1 base, J lost 5 bases, and 17 bases lay in between. The CDR3 is 16 amino acids. Looked up from germline, CDR1 is SGHVS and CDR2 is FNYEAQ. For the CDR3, the DNA is TGTGCCAGCAGCTTAGAGAGCAGGGTAGCGCGGGAGACCCAGTACTTC. It specifies CASSLESRVARETQYF.

The chain combines TRBV7-9 with TRBJ2-7; a weak D match, TRBD1 (6 bases). The CDR3 extends over 14 amino acids. Germline V CDR1 and CDR2: SEHNR, FQNEAQ (reference sequence). V was clipped by 2 bases and J by 5 bases, with 13 bases between them. The CDR3 DNA follows: TGTGCCAGCAGCTTAACGGCAGGGGCTAACGAGCAGTACTTC. This encodes CASSLTAGANEQYF. Supplemented by reference TRBV7-9 and TRBJ2-7, the full variable domain reads DTGVSQNPRHKITKRGQNVTFRCDPISEHNRLYWYRQTLGQGPEFLTYFQNEAQLEKSRLLSDRFSAERPKGSFSTLEIQRTEQGDSAMYLCASSLTAGANEQYFGPGTRLTVT.

This clonotype was seen only a few times. This rearrangement joins TRBV12-3 or TRBV12-4 to TRBJ1-1; TRBD1 agrees at 7 bases. CDR3 size: 13 residues. V lost 6 bases, J lost 5 bases, and 6 bases stayed unmatched. The CDR3 coding sequence is TGTGCCAGCAGCCCAGGGGGTTGGACTGAAGCTTTCTTT. Its protein is CASSPGGWTEAFF.

In its sample, this clonotype was seen a few times. V gene TRBV6-4 combines with J gene TRBJ2-1; D possibly corresponds to TRBD2 (7 bases). Looked up from germline, CDR1 is MRHNA and CDR2 is SNTAGT. This CDR3 region has 14 residues. V was shortened by 1 base and J by 6 bases, with 10 bases between the two germline ends. The CDR3 region has the DNA TGTGCCAGCAGTGACTGGGGGGGCGCCAATGAGCAGTTCTTC. Translation: CASSDWGGANEQFF.

The chain links TRBV7-2 to TRBJ1-5, with 7 bases identical to TRBD1. The CDR3 loop spans 16 amino acids. Germline values: CDR1 SGHTA, CDR2 FQGNSA. V gave up 5 bases and J gave up 0 bases; unmatched junction bases: 7. The CDR3 spells CASSLRQGVSNQPQHF. The CDR3 DNA reads TGTGCCAGCAGCCTTCGACAGGGCGTTAGCAATCAGCCCCAGCATTTT.

This clonotype was observed once. For the CDR3, the DNA is TGCAGTGCAGGACAGGGGGCCACCCCCCACGAGCAGTACTTC. Translating it yields CSAGQGATPHEQYF. The rearrangement links TRBV20-1 to TRBJ2-7; TRBD1 agrees at 11 bases. CDR3 length: 14 residues. V shed 6 bases, J shed 5 bases, and the junction held 9 bases outside the gene matches. Germline CDR1 DFQATT, CDR2 SNEGSKA (reference sequence).

CDR3 bases: TGCGCCAGCAGCTCACGCGGCGGCACCGTAAACGAGCAGTACTTC. Protein sequence: CASSSRGGTVNEQYF. This rearrangement joins TRBV4-3 to TRBJ2-7; no firm D call. This CDR3 is 15 amino acids long. The V end was cut by 5 bases, the J end by 5 bases, with 19 bases between. CDR1 is LGHNA, CDR2 YSLEER, per germline.

The rearrangement uses TRBV5-5 and TRBJ1-5; TRBD1 matches 7 bases. Germline values: CDR1 SGHKS, CDR2 YYEKEE (reference sequence). The CDR3 loop spans 15 amino acids. Trimming cost V 0 bases and J 11 bases; bases outside gene matches: 11. The CDR3 reads CASSLATGATSAQHF. CDR3 bases: TGTGCCAGCAGCTTGGCAACAGGGGCGACGTCGGCCCAGCATTTT.

The chain joins TRBV20-1 to TRBJ1-1; 7 positions match TRBD1. Per the germline V gene, CDR1 is DFQATT and CDR2 is SNEGSKA (reference sequence). Trimming removed 7 bases from V and 0 bases from J; junction bases left unmatched: 8. The CDR3 sequence is 14 residues long. The CDR3: CSVRAGTVNTEAFF. CDR3 DNA: TGCAGTGTTCGAGCCGGGACAGTGAACACTGAAGCTTTCTTT.